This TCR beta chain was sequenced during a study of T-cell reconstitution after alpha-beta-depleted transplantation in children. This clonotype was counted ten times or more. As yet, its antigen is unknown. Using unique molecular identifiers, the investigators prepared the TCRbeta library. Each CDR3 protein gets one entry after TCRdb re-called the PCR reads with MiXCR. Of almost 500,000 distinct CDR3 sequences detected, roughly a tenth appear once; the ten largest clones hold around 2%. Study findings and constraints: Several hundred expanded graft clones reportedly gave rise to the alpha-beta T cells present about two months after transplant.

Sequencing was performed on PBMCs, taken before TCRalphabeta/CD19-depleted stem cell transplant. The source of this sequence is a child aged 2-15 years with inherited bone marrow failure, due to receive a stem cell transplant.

The CDR3 nucleotides read TGCAGTGCTGAGCGGCTCCAAGAGACCCAGTACTTC. Amino acids: CSAERLQETQYF. The chain links TRBV20-1 to TRBJ2-5; D might be TRBD2 (5 bases). The CDR3 extends over 12 amino acids. Trimming removed 5 bases from V and 1 base from J, with 8 bases in between. Germline values: CDR1 DFQATT, CDR2 SNEGSKA (reference sequence).